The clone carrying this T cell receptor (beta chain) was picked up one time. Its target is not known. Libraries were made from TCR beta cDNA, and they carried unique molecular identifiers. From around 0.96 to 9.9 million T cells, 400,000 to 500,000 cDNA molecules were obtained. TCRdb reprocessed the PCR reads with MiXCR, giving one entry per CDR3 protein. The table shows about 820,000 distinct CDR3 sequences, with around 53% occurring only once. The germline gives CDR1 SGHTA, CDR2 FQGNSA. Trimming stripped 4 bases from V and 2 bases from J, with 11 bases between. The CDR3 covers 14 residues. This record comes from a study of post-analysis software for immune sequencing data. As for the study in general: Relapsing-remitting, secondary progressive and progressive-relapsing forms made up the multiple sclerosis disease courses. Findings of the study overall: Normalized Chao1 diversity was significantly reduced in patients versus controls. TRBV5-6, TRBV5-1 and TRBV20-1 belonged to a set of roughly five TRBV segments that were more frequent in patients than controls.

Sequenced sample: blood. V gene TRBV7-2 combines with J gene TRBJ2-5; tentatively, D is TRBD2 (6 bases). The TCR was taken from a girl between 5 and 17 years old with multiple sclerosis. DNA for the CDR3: TGTGCCAGCAGCTCGGGACTTTGGCAAGAGACCCAGTACTTC. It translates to CASSSGLWQETQYF.